The rows below give T cell receptor beta chains drawn from one sample of a study of blood T cell repertoires in COVID-19. TCRdb keeps only in-frame clones here, not all; method: immunoSEQ multiplex PCR. The sample includes 250,000 or so clones, 80% to 95% of them seen just once. Sample: peripheral blood. Every receptor here comes from a man in his thirties or forties with COVID-19, enrolled during active disease. Each CDR3 is given with its conserved first and last residue. A D gene is named only where the DNA matches it firmly. Where a row states a size, it is once, few, many or the class of an expanded clone; other rows omit it.

CDR3 protein | CDR3 DNA | J gene | D gene | clone size | V gene
CASSLMARNTEAFF | TGTGCCAGCAGCTTAATGGCTCGGAACACTGAAGCTTTCTTT | TRBJ1-1 | - | - | TRBV7-3
CASSQTTGQGGAGELFF | TGTGCCAGCAGCCAAACTACGGGACAGGGGGGTGCCGGGGAGCTGTTTTTT | TRBJ2-2 | TRBD1 | - | TRBV7-9
CASSYWGQGWYGYTF | TGTGCCAGCAGTTACTGGGGACAGGGCTGGTATGGCTACACCTTC | TRBJ1-2 | TRBD1 | - | TRBV6-5
CASTKDQGPEAFF | TGTGCCAGCACGAAAGACCAGGGCCCTGAAGCTTTCTTT | TRBJ1-1 | - | once | TRBV6-5
CAWSGGDRGGNQPQHF | TGTGCCTGGAGTGGGGGGGACAGGGGCGGCAATCAGCCCCAGCATTTT | TRBJ1-5 | TRBD1 | - | TRBV30
CASTQTSGGFEQFF | TGTGCCAGTACCCAGACTAGCGGGGGATTTGAGCAGTTCTTC | TRBJ2-1 | TRBD2 | - | TRBV19
CASSESRGLDNSPLHF | TGTGCCAGCAGTGAATCTAGGGGGCTCGATAATTCACCCCTCCACTTT | TRBJ1-6 | TRBD1 | - | TRBV25-1
CASSRAGTPSYNEQFF | TGTGCCAGCAGCCGTGCCGGGACTCCCTCCTACAATGAGCAGTTCTTC | TRBJ2-1 | - | - | TRBV11-3
CASSLVSLASSYEQYF | TGTGCCAGCAGCTTAGTTTCCCTAGCCAGCTCCTACGAGCAGTACTTC | TRBJ2-7 | - | - | TRBV7-2
CASSEGAGTQYF | TGTGCCAGCAGCGAGGGGGCGGGGACGCAGTATTTT | TRBJ2-3 | - | - | TRBV9
CASTQGAATEAFF | TGTGCCAGCACCCAGGGGGCGGCCACTGAAGCTTTCTTT | TRBJ1-1 | TRBD1 | - | TRBV7-9
CASSPAARDTQYF | TGTGCCAGCAGCCCGGCGGCAAGGGATACGCAGTATTTT | TRBJ2-3 | - | - | TRBV14
CASSYPIRDRAGNTIYF | TGTGCCAGCAGCTACCCAATCCGGGACAGGGCTGGAAACACCATATATTTT | TRBJ1-3 | TRBD1 | - | TRBV13
CASSPGQGPDEKLFF | TGTGCCAGCAGCCCCGGACAGGGGCCTGATGAAAAACTGTTTTTT | TRBJ1-4 | TRBD1 | - | TRBV7-9
CASSARQGVSQPQHF | TGTGCCAGCAGCGCCCGACAGGGGGTGAGTCAGCCCCAGCATTTT | TRBJ1-5 | TRBD1 | - | TRBV2
CASSYSRTDPTWPQHF | TGTGCCAGCAGTTACTCCCGGACAGACCCGACCTGGCCCCAGCATTTT | TRBJ1-5 | - | - | TRBV6-5
CASSEAKYRRTTEAFF | TGTGCCAGCAGTGAAGCTAAGTATCGGAGAACCACTGAAGCTTTCTTT | TRBJ1-1 | - | - | TRBV2
CASGSTGSGNTIYF | TGCGCCAGCGGGTCTACAGGGTCTGGAAACACCATATATTTT | TRBJ1-3 | - | few | TRBV23-1
CASSIAGQGKNEQFF | TGTGCCAGTAGTATAGCCGGACAGGGTAAGAATGAGCAGTTCTTC | TRBJ2-1 | TRBD1 | - | TRBV19
CASSLSTNYGYTF | TGCGCCAGCAGCTTGAGCACTAACTATGGCTACACCTTC | TRBJ1-2 | - | - | TRBV5-1
CASSLGARRGGGETQYF | TGTGCCAGCAGCTTAGGCGCCCGTCGCGGGGGAGGTGAGACCCAGTACTTC | TRBJ2-5 | TRBD2 | - | TRBV13
CASSLVTDNQETQYF | TGTGCCAGCAGCTTAGTGACAGACAATCAAGAGACCCAGTACTTC | TRBJ2-5 | - | - | TRBV7-9
CASSIKWAQTVLNNQPQHF | TGTGCCAGTAGTATAAAGTGGGCCCAGACAGTCCTAAACAATCAGCCCCAGCATTTT | TRBJ1-5 | - | - | TRBV19
CASSLGGGGYNEQFF | TGTGCCAGCAGCTTAGGTGGCGGGGGGTACAATGAGCAGTTCTTC | TRBJ2-1 | TRBD2 | - | TRBV7-9
CASATTDNSPLHF | TGTGCCAGCGCGACAACAGATAATTCACCCCTCCACTTT | TRBJ1-6 | - | - | TRBV6-5
CASSMGLAGRVYNEQFF | TGTGCCAGCAGCATGGGACTAGCGGGGAGAGTCTACAATGAGCAGTTCTTC | TRBJ2-1 | TRBD2 | - | TRBV7-3
CASSLRVAGSNTGELFF | TGTGCCAGCAGTTTACGCGTAGCGGGGTCCAACACCGGGGAGCTGTTTTTT | TRBJ2-2 | TRBD2 | - | TRBV27
CASSQGGTGQPQHF | TGTGCCAGCAGCCAAGGGGGTACAGGTCAGCCCCAGCATTTT | TRBJ1-5 | - | - | TRBV3-1/TRBV3-2
CASSSTGHTIYF | TGTGCCAGCAGCTCAACCGGTCACACCATATATTTT | TRBJ1-3 | - | few | TRBV6-5
CASSLNRASYEQYF | TGTGCCAGCAGCTTAAACAGAGCCTCCTACGAGCAGTACTTC | TRBJ2-7 | - | - | TRBV11-3
CASSERWGQGITNYGYTF | TGTGCCAGCAGTGAGAGGTGGGGACAGGGGATCACTAACTATGGCTACACCTTC | TRBJ1-2 | TRBD1 | - | TRBV6-1
CASSGGPYGYTF | TGTGCCAGCAGTGGGGGCCCCTATGGCTACACCTTC | TRBJ1-2 | - | - | TRBV12-3/TRBV12-4
CASSVVAGGRTGELFF | TGTGCCAGCAGCGTAGTAGCGGGGGGGCGGACCGGGGAGCTGTTTTTT | TRBJ2-2 | TRBD2 | - | TRBV9
CASSLRIRFGTGLANTEAFF | TGCGCCAGCAGCTTGCGAATAAGGTTCGGGACAGGGTTGGCGAACACTGAAGCTTTCTTT | TRBJ1-1 | TRBD1 | - | TRBV4-1
CASSPAPGGGDTYEQYF | TGTGCCAGCTCACCGGCCCCTGGCGGGGGGGATACCTACGAGCAGTACTTC | TRBJ2-7 | TRBD2 | - | TRBV18
CASSLKQGNGAGTEAFF | TGTGCCAGCAGCTTAAAACAGGGGAACGGCGCGGGAACTGAAGCTTTCTTT | TRBJ1-1 | TRBD1 | - | TRBV5-4
CATQIVNSGNTIYF | TGTGCCACACAAATTGTGAACTCTGGAAACACCATATATTTT | TRBJ1-3 | - | - | TRBV6-5